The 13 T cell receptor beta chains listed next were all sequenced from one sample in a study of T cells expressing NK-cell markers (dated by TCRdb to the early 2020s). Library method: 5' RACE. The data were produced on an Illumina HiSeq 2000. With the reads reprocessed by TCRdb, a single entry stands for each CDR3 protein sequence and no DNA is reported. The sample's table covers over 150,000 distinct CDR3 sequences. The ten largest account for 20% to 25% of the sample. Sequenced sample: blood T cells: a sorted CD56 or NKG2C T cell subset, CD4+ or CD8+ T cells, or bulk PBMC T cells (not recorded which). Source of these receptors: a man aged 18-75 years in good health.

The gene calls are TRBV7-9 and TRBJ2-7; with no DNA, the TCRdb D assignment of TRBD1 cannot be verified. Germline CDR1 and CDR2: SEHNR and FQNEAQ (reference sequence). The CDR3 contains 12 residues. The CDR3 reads CATGGSSYEQYF.

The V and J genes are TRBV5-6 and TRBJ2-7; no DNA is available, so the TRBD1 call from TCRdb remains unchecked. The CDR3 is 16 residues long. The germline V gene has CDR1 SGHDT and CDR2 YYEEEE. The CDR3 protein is CASSGGFGTGANEQYF. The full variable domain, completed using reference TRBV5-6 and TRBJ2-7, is DAGVTQSPTHLIKTRGQQVTLRCSPKSGHDTVSWYQQALGQGPQFIFQYYEEEERQRGNFPDRFSGHQFPNYSSELNVNALLLGDSALYLCASSGGFGTGANEQYFGPGTRLTVT.

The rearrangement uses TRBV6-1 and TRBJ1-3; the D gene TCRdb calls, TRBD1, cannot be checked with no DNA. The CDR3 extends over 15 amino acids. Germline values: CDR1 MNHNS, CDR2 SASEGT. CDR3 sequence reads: CASSDGWGAGNTIYF.

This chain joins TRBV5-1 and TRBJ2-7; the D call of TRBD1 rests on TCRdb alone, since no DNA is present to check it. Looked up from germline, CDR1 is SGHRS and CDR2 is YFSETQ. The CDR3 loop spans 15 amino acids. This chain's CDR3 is CASSPRQGSQDEQYF.

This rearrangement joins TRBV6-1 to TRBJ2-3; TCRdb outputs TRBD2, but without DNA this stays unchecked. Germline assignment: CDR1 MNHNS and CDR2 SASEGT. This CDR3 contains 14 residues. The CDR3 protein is CASSRLAGQDTQYF.

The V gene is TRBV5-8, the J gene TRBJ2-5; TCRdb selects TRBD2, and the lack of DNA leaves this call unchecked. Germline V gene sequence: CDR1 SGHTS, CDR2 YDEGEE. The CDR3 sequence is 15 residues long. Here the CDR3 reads CASRSVAGGGETQYF.

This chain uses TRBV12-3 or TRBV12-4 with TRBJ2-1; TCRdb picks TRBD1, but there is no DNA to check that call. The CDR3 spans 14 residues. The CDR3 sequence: CASTPVAGYNEQFF.

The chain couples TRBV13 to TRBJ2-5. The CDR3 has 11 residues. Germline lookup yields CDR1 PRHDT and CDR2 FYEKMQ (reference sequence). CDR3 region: CASSSNATQYF.

CDR3 amino acids: CASSQHPGQGSSGANVLTF. The chain uses TRBV5-1 and TRBJ2-6; lacking DNA, the TRBD1 call made by TCRdb goes unchecked. This CDR3 has 19 amino acids. Germline-derived CDR1 and CDR2 are SGHRS and YFSETQ.

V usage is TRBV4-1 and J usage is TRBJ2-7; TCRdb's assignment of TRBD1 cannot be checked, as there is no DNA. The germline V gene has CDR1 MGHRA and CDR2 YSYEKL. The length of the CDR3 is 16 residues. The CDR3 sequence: CASSHLPGQGDNEQYF.

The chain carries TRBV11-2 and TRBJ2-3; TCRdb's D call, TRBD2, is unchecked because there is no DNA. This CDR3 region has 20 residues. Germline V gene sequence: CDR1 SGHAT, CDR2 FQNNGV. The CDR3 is CASSPRGGGLAGGGTDTQYF.

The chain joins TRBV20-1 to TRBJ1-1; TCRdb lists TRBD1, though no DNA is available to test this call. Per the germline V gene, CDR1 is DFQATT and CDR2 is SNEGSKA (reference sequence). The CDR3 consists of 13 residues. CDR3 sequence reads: CSARRGQVTEAFF.

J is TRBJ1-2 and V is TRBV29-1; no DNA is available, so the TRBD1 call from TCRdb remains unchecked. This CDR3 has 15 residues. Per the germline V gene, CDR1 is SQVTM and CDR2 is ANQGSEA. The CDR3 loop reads CSVPPRGRANYGYTF.